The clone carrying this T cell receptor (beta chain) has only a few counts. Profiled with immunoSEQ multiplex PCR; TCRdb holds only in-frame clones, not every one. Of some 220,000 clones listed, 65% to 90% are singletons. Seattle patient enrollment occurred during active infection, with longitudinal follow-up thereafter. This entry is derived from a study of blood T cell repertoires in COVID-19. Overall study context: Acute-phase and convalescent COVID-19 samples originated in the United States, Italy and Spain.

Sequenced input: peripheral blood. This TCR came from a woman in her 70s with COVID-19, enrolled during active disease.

The CDR3 bases are TGTGCCAGCAGCCGGGGACAGGGAGGCAGTCAGCCCCAGCATTTT. This encodes CASSRGQGGSQPQHF. The gene calls are TRBV7-2 and TRBJ1-5, with 9 bases fitting TRBD1. This CDR3 comprises 15 residues. Per germline, CDR1 SGHTA and CDR2 FQGNSA. J was trimmed by 6 bases and V by 5 bases; bases with no gene match: 8.